The entry that follows covers one T cell receptor (beta chain) sequence. The germline CDR1 and CDR2 sequences are SEHNR and FQNEAQ (reference sequence). Trimming took 3 bases from V and 7 from J; bases not matched to a gene: 12. The CDR3 totals 16 residues. This entry comes from a study of shared T cell receptors in the human thymus. Assay used: immunoSEQ multiplex PCR; TCRdb lists only in-frame clones, some missing. The repertoire holds over 350,000 clones, with approximately 95% as singletons. The sequenced sample consisted of thymocytes. The chain carries TRBV7-9 and TRBJ2-1; 7 bases are shared with TRBD2. The receptor was derived from a human donor. CDR3 bases: TGTGCCAGCAGCTTTAAGGGCGGGAGTTCGGGAAATGAGCAGTTCTTC. It is translated as CASSFKGGSSGNEQFF.